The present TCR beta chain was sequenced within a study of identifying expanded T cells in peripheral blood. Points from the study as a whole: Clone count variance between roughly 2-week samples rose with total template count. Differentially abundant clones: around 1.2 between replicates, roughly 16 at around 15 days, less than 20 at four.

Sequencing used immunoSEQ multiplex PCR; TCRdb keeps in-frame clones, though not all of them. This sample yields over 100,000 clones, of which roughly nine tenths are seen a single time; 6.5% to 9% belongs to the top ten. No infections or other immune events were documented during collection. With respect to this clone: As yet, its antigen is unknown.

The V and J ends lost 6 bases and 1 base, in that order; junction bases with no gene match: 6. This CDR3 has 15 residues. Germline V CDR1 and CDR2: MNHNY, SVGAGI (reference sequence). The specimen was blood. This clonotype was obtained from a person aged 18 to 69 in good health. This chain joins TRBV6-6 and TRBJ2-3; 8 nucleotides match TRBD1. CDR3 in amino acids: CASRQQGVGTDTQYF. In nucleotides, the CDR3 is TGTGCCAGCAGGCAACAGGGGGTTGGCACAGATACGCAGTATTTT.